The 2 T cell receptor beta chains below were found in one sample sequenced in a study of Graves' ophthalmopathy and Graves' hyperthyroidism. Amplifying from RNA transcripts, the study obtained TCR beta CDR3 regions. First-round RT-PCR relied on HTBI primers, and a second-round multiplex PCR came next. TCRdb reprocessed the multiplex PCR reads via MiXCR and lists one record per CDR3 protein. This table holds a few hundred thousand distinct CDR3 sequences, around 21% found once. Sequences were obtained from peripheral blood. Source of these receptors: a woman aged 18-30 years with stable Graves' hyperthyroidism.

This clonotype was picked up many times. The chain combines TRBV7-9 with TRBJ2-5; tentatively, D is TRBD2 (7 bases). Per germline, CDR1 SEHNR and CDR2 FQNEAQ (reference sequence). This CDR3 comprises 12 residues. The DNA of the CDR3 is TGTGCGACCACGGGGGGCACAGAGACCCAGTACTTC. This sequence encodes CATTGGTETQYF.

This clonotype has ten or more counts. V usage is TRBV7-6 and J usage is TRBJ1-1; 8 nucleotides match TRBD1. The germline V gene has CDR1 SGHVS and CDR2 FNYEAQ. The V and J ends lost 1 base and 10 bases, in that order; junction bases with no gene match: 5. The CDR3 runs to 13 residues. The CDR3 nucleotides read TGTGCCAGCAGCTTAGGTCAGGGGGCAGGAGCTTTCTTT. It codes for CASSLGQGAGAFF.